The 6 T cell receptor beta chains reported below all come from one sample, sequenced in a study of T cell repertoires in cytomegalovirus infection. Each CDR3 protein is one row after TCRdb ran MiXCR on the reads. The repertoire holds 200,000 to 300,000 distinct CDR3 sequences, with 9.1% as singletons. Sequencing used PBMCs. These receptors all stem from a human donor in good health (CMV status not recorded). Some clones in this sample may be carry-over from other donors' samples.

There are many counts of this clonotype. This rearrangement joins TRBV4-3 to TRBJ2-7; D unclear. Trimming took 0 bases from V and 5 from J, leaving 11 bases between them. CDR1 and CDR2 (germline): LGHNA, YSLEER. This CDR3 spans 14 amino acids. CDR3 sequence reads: CASSQDLYSDEQYF. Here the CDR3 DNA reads TGCGCCAGCAGCCAAGATCTTTACAGCGACGAGCAGTACTTC.

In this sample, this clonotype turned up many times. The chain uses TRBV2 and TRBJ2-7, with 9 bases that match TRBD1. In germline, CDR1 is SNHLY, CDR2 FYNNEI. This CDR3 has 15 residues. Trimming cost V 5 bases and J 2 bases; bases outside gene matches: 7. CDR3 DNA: TGTGCCAGCAGTAACCGGGACAGGGCACCCTACGAGCAGTACTTC. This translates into CASSNRDRAPYEQYF.

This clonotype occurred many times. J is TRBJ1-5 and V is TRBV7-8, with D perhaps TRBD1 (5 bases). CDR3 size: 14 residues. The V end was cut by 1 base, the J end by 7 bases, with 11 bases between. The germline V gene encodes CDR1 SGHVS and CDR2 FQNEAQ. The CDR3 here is CASSLGGVDQPQHF. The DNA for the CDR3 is TGTGCCAGCAGCTTAGGGGGGGTGGACCAGCCCCAGCATTTT.

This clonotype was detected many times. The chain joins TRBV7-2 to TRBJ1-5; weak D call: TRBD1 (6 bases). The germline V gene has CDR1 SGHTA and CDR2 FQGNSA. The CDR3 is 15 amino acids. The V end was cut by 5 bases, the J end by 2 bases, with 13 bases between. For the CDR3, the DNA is TGTGCCAGCAGCCCTGGACAGACACGCAATCAGCCCCAGCATTTT. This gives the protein CASSPGQTRNQPQHF.

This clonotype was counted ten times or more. The CDR3 reads CASIPDRALYGYTF. CDR3 nucleotide sequence: TGTGCCAGCATTCCGGACAGGGCCCTATATGGCTACACCTTC. This chain links TRBV2 with TRBJ1-2, with TRBD1 identical over 8 bases. Looked up from germline, CDR1 is SNHLY and CDR2 is FYNNEI. With 7 bases clipped from V and 5 bases from J, the junction kept 9 bases outside the gene matches. The CDR3 length is 14 residues.

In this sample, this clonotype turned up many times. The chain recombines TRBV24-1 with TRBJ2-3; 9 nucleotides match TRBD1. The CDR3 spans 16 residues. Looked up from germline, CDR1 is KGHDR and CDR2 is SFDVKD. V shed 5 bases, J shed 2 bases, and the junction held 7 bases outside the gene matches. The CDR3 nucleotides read TGTGCCACCAGTGCCTCGGACAGGGGATACACAGATACGCAGTATTTT. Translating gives CATSASDRGYTDTQYF.